This T cell receptor (beta chain) was profiled in a study of neoadjuvant anti-PD-1 for oral cavity cancer. As for time point: after neoadjuvant nivolumab, at surgical resection. TCRdb keeps only in-frame clones here, not all; method: immunoSEQ multiplex PCR. The sample holds 8,500 to 10,000 clones, around 68% seen once. This specimen was PBMCs, taken after nivolumab (anti-PD-1) treatment. This TCR was sampled from a person between 35 and 79 years old with oral cavity squamous cell carcinoma.

The DNA for the CDR3 is TGTGCCAGCAGCGCGAGGACGGGTGGGGAGACCCAGTACTTC. Translating gives CASSARTGGETQYF. The gene calls are TRBV9 and TRBJ2-5; D is undetermined. Germline CDR1 and CDR2: SGDLS and YYNGEE. This CDR3 contains 14 residues. The ends were cut back, 3 bases at V and 5 bases at J, with 14 bases in the middle.